In this sample, the clone carrying this T cell receptor (beta chain) turned up a few times. This record comes from a study of blood T cell repertoires in COVID-19. About the study: Sites in the United States, Italy and Spain provided acute and convalescent COVID-19 samples.

Enrolled through a virtual design, the participants were between 18 and 89 years of age and came from under 25 US areas. Self-reported history from a screening survey and questionnaire set each donor's cohort. V lost 5 bases and J lost 1, with 11 bases in between. This CDR3 has 14 amino acids. The germline V gene encodes CDR1 SEHNR and CDR2 FQNEAQ (reference sequence). Libraries were prepared by immunoSEQ multiplex PCR; TCRdb keeps only in-frame clonotypes and omits some of them. The repertoire holds about 210,000 clones, with 81% as singletons. The source material was PBMCs or T cells enriched from blood (not recorded which). The receptor's source is a woman aged 50 to 60 with acute COVID-19. The J gene is TRBJ1-2, the V gene TRBV7-9; no clear D gene. CDR3 loop: CASSAGGGNYGYTF. CDR3 nucleotides: TGTGCCAGCAGCGCCGGCGGAGGTAACTATGGCTACACCTTC. Full variable domain (rest looked up from reference TRBV7-9 and TRBJ1-2): DTGVSQNPRHKITKRGQNVTFRCDPISEHNRLYWYRQTLGQGPEFLTYFQNEAQLEKSRLLSDRFSAERPKGSFSTLEIQRTEQGDSAMYLCASSAGGGNYGYTFGSGTRLTVV.